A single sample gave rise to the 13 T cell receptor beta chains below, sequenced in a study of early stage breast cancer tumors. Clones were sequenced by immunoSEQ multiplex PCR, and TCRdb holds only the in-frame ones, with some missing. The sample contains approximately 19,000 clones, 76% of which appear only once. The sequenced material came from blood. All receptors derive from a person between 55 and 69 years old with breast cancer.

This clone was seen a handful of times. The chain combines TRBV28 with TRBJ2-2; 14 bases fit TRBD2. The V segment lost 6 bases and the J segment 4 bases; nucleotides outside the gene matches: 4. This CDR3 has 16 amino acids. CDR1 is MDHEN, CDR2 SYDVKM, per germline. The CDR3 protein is CASSLGLAGGTGELFF. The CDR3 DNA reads TGTGCCAGCAGCCTTGGACTAGCGGGAGGCACCGGGGAGCTGTTTTTT.

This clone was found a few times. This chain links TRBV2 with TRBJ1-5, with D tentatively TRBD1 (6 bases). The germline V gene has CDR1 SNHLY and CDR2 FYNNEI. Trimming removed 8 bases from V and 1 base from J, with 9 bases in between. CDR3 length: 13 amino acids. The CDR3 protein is CASSGASNQPQHF. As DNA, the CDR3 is TGTGCCAGCTCAGGGGCGAGCAATCAGCCCCAGCATTTT.

This CDR3 reads CASSEEWAGTYEQYF. Here the CDR3 DNA reads TGTGCCAGCAGTGAAGAATGGGCGGGAACCTACGAGCAGTACTTC. The V and J genes are TRBV6-1 and TRBJ2-7, with D perhaps matching TRBD2 (6 bases). The CDR3 contains 15 residues. V was shortened by 1 base and J by 2 bases, with 12 bases between the two germline ends. CDR1 and CDR2 (germline): MNHNS, SASEGT.

DNA of the CDR3: TGTGCCAGCAGTTACGTGGGGGCTAACACTGAAGCTTTCTTT. It is translated as CASSYVGANTEAFF. The chain carries TRBV6-5 and TRBJ1-1; D is possibly TRBD1 (6 bases). The CDR3 length is 14 residues. V lost 2 bases to trimming and J lost 2 bases, with 9 bases between them. The germline gives CDR1 MNHEY, CDR2 SVGAGI.

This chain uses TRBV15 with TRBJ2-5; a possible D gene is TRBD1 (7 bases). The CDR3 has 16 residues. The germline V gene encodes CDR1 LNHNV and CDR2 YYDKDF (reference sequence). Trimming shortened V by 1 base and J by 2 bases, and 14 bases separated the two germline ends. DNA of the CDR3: TGTGCCACCAGCAGAGCAGGGGGGACCTCACAAGAGACCCAGTACTTC. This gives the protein CATSRAGGTSQETQYF.

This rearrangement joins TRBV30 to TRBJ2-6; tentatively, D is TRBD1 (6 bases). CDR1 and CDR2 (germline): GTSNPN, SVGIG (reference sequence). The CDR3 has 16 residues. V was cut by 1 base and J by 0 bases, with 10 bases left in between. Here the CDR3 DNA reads TGTGCCTGGAGTGGGGGGCTAGTCTCTGGGGCCAACGTCCTGACTTTC. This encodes CAWSGGLVSGANVLTF.

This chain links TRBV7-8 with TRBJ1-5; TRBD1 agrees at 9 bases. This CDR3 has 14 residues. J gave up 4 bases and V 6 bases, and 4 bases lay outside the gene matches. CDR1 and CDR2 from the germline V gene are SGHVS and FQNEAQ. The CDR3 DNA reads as TGTGCCAGCAGTCGAGGACAGGGGAATCAGCCCCAGCATTTT. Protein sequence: CASSRGQGNQPQHF.

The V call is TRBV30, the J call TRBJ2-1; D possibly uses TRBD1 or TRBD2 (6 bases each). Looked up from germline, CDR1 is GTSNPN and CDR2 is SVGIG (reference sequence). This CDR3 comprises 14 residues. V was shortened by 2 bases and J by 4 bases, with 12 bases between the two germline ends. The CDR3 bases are TGTGCCTGGAGTATCGGGGGCCAATACAATGAGCAGTTCTTC. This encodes CAWSIGGQYNEQFF.

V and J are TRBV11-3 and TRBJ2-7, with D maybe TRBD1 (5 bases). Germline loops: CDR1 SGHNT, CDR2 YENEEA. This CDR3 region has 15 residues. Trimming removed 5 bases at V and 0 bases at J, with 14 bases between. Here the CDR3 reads CASSPWAGPSYEQYF. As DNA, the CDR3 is TGTGCCAGCAGCCCCTGGGCAGGGCCCTCCTACGAGCAGTACTTC. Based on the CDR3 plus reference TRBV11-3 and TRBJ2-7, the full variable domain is EAGVVQSPRYKIIEKKQPVAFWCNPISGHNTLYWYLQNLGQGPELLIRYENEEAVDDSQLPKDRFSAERLKGVDSTLKIQPAELGDSAVYLCASSPWAGPSYEQYFGPGTRLTVT.

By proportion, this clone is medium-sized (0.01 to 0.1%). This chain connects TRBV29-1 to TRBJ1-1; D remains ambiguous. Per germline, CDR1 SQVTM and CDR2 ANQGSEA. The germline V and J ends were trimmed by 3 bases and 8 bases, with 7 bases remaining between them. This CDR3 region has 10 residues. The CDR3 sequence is CSVDLVEAFF. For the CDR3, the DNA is TGCAGCGTTGATCTGGTGGAAGCTTTCTTT.

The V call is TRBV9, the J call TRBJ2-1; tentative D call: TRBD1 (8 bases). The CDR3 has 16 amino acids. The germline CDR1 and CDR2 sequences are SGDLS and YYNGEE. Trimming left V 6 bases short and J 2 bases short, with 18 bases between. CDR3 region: CASTPGQGGTYNEQFF. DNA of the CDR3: TGTGCCAGCACCCCAGGACAGGGAGGGACCTACAATGAGCAGTTCTTC.

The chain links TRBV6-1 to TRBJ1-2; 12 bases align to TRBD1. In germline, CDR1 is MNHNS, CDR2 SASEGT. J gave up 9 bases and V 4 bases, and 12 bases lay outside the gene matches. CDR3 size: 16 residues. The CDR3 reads CASSANPGTGGYRYTF. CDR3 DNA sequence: TGTGCCAGCAGTGCCAACCCCGGGACAGGGGGCTACCGCTACACCTTC.

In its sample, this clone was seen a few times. CDR3: CASSERTATSNSPLHF. The DNA for the CDR3 is TGTGCCAGCAGTGAACGGACAGCAACCTCTAATTCACCCCTCCACTTT. This chain links TRBV2 with TRBJ1-6; possibly TRBD1 for D (6 bases). Germline CDR1 SNHLY, CDR2 FYNNEI. The V end was cut by 2 bases, the J end by 6 bases, with 14 bases between. This CDR3 is 16 amino acids long.